These 17 T cell receptor beta chains share one sample of origin, sequenced in a study of T cells in Graves' hyperthyroidism and ophthalmopathy (dated by TCRdb to the late 2010s). The library was made by multiplex PCR. The sequencer listed for this sample is Illumina HiSeq 2000. TCR beta CDR3 regions were amplified from RNA transcripts. A first-round RT-PCR of the TCR CDR3 used the HTBI primer set with the Qiagen OneStep RT-PCR kit. TCRdb took the public reads, trimmed them with fastp at Q25, ran MiXCR for clone calling and kept in-frame beta chains. Each CDR3 protein gets just one entry, which takes the most common genes and DNA from the rows behind it. This sample is represented by 490,000 or so distinct CDR3 sequences; over 35% of them were singletons. The ten most abundant clones make up about 45% of the sample. Sequenced material: peripheral blood or thyroid tissue (not recorded which). These receptors were collected from an adult woman with Graves' disease, either hyperthyroidism or ophthalmopathy (not recorded which).

This clonotype has ten or more counts. The gene calls are TRBV19 and TRBJ1-1; maybe TRBD1 (5 bases). V shed 5 bases and J shed 3 bases, with 16 bases lying between them. The CDR3 is 15 residues long. Germline V gives CDR1 LNHDA, CDR2 SQIVND (reference sequence). The CDR3 coding sequence is TGTGCCAGTAGTGTCTTCCCAGGGTCGGACACTGAAGCTTTCTTT. Translation: CASSVFPGSDTEAFF.

The chain recombines TRBV25-1 with TRBJ1-3; D is perhaps TRBD1 (5 bases). Germline values: CDR1 MGHDK, CDR2 SYGVNS. The CDR3 has 16 amino acids. V was shortened by 8 bases and J by 0 bases, with 17 bases between the two germline ends. The CDR3 loop reads CASQGGGLNSGNTIYF. The CDR3 region has the DNA TGTGCCAGCCAAGGTGGGGGACTCAACTCTGGAAACACCATATATTTT. Variable domain in full (rest from reference TRBV25-1 and TRBJ1-3): EADIYQTPRYLVIGTGKKITLECSQTMGHDKMYWYQQDPGMELHLIHYSYGVNSTEKGDLSSESTVSRIRTEHFPLTLESARPSHTSQYLCASQGGGLNSGNTIYFGEGSWLTVV.

In its sample, this clonotype was seen many times. The genes are TRBV7-8 and TRBJ1-1, with D possibly TRBD1 on 6 matching bases. Germline V CDR1 and CDR2: SGHVS, FQNEAQ. V shed 3 bases and J shed 1 base, with 6 bases lying between them. This CDR3 contains 13 residues. The CDR3 here is CASSFRGNTEAFF. CDR3 nucleotides: TGTGCCAGCAGCTTCAGGGGGAACACTGAAGCTTTCTTT.

The chain employs TRBV10-3 and TRBJ2-2; a weak D match, TRBD2 (5 bases). The V and J ends lost 8 bases and 5 bases respectively, with 12 bases between them. Germline-derived CDR1 and CDR2 are ENHRY and SYGVKD. The CDR3 has 13 amino acids. CDR3 loop: CAIDPSGTGELFF. In DNA, the CDR3 is TGTGCCATCGACCCCTCGGGAACCGGGGAGCTGTTTTTT.

In its sample, this clonotype was seen many times. This sequence joins TRBV11-2 and TRBJ1-1, with D tentatively TRBD1 (6 bases). The V end lost 4 bases, the J end lost 7 bases, and 16 bases lay between the germline ends. The germline V gene encodes CDR1 SGHAT and CDR2 FQNNGV. The CDR3 is made up of 14 amino acids. CDR3 sequence: CASSYLRRGSEAFF. The DNA for the CDR3 is TGTGCCAGCAGCTACCTCCGGAGGGGGAGTGAAGCTTTCTTT.

V usage is TRBV6-4 and J usage is TRBJ2-7; possible D gene TRBD2, 6 bases. The CDR3 has 13 residues. CDR1 is MRHNA and CDR2 is SNTAGT in the germline V gene. V dropped 4 bases and J dropped 5 bases, with 12 bases sitting between them. The CDR3 DNA sequence: TGTGCCAGCAGTGGGACTACCCACCACGAGCAGTACTTC. Amino acids: CASSGTTHHEQYF.

The chain recombines TRBV2 with TRBJ2-7, with 12 bases matching TRBD1. The CDR3 extends over 17 amino acids. The J segment lost 1 base and the V segment lost 6 bases, leaving 10 bases of the junction unmatched. Germline-derived CDR1 and CDR2 are SNHLY and FYNNEI. DNA of the CDR3: TGTGCCAGCAGCGGGACAGGGGGCGCTGGATTTTCCTACGAGCAGTACTTC. Its protein product is CASSGTGGAGFSYEQYF.

A few counts support this clonotype. CDR3 in amino acids: CSVEQAIDTEAFF. The CDR3 coding sequence is TGCAGCGTTGAGCAAGCCATTGACACTGAAGCTTTCTTT. This chain joins TRBV29-1 and TRBJ1-1; D is undetermined. This CDR3 is built from 13 residues. V was trimmed by 3 bases and J by 3 bases, leaving 11 bases between them. In germline, CDR1 is SQVTM, CDR2 ANQGSEA.

The chain recombines TRBV6-2 or TRBV6-3 with TRBJ1-4; D call uncertain. This CDR3 spans 13 amino acids. V was cut by 6 bases and J by 5 bases, with 10 bases left in between. The germline V gene encodes CDR1 MNHEY and CDR2 SVGEGT. The CDR3 DNA sequence: TGTGCCAGCAGGGGTGTGGGGAATGAAAAACTGTTTTTT. It yields the protein CASRGVGNEKLFF.

This clonotype was seen at least ten times. The genes are TRBV4-1 and TRBJ2-2; D may be TRBD1 (5 bases). Germline V gene lookup returns CDR1 MGHRA and CDR2 YSYEKL. This CDR3 contains 14 residues. V lost 3 bases and J 6 bases, leaving 11 bases between the germline ends. CDR3 sequence: CASSHSGYAGELFF. CDR3 coding DNA: TGCGCCAGCAGCCATTCAGGGTACGCCGGGGAGCTGTTTTTT.

The V and J genes are TRBV7-2 and TRBJ1-6; D is undetermined. Trimming cost V 1 base and J 10 bases, with 11 bases left between them. Germline CDR1 is SGHTA and CDR2 is FQGNSA. The CDR3 sequence is 14 residues long. CDR3 DNA: TGTGCCAGCAGCTTAGGAGCGGGGTGGTCACCCCTCCACTTT. Translating gives CASSLGAGWSPLHF. Variable domain in full (rest from reference TRBV7-2 and TRBJ1-6): GAGVSQSPSNKVTEKGKDVELRCDPISGHTALYWYRQSLGQGLEFLIYFQGNSAPDKSGLPSDRFSAERTGGSVSTLTIQRTQQEDSAVYLCASSLGAGWSPLHFGNGTRLTVT.

This clonotype was observed many times. The V gene is TRBV20-1, the J gene TRBJ2-5; the D gene is possibly TRBD2 (6 bases). The CDR3 totals 14 residues. The V and J ends lost 5 bases and 2 bases respectively, with 15 bases between them. Germline CDR1 DFQATT, CDR2 SNEGSKA (reference sequence). The CDR3 DNA follows: TGCAGTGCTTCGGACGGGGGAAGGCAAGAGACCCAGTACTTC. This sequence encodes CSASDGGRQETQYF.

This clonotype appeared many times. V usage is TRBV11-2 and J usage is TRBJ1-1; D ambiguous. CDR1 is SGHAT and CDR2 is FQNNGV in the germline V gene. The CDR3 is 14 residues long. V shed 2 bases and J shed 4 bases, with 11 bases lying between them. In DNA, the CDR3 is TGTGCCAGCAGCTTATCCCAGGCTAGCACTGAAGCTTTCTTT. Protein product: CASSLSQASTEAFF.

This clonotype has just a few counts. The gene calls are TRBV25-1 and TRBJ1-5; D is unclear. Per the germline V gene, CDR1 is MGHDK and CDR2 is SYGVNS. V was shortened by 1 base and J by 2 bases, with 18 bases between the two germline ends. The CDR3 runs to 18 residues. The CDR3 sequence: CASSEFSGGFFGNQPQHF. CDR3 nucleotide sequence: TGTGCCAGCAGTGAATTTTCTGGTGGGTTTTTTGGCAATCAGCCCCAGCATTTT.

This clonotype was seen repeatedly, ten times or more. The V and J genes are TRBV20-1 and TRBJ1-6; D ambiguous. The germline CDR1 and CDR2 sequences are DFQATT and SNEGSKA (reference sequence). Trimming stripped 7 bases from V and 7 bases from J, with 11 bases between. This CDR3 contains 12 residues. In DNA, the CDR3 is TGCAGTGGGTCGGGCGCCAATTCACCCCTCCACTTT. Amino acids: CSGSGANSPLHF.

The V gene is TRBV29-1, the J gene TRBJ2-7; 7 nucleotides match TRBD1. Trimming removed 8 bases from V and 12 bases from J; junction bases left unmatched: 13. This CDR3 spans 11 amino acids. Germline V CDR1 and CDR2: SQVTM, ANQGSEA. The CDR3 DNA reads as TGCAGCATTCCCCAGGGGGAGACCCGGTACTTC. Encoded protein: CSIPQGETRYF.

On this clonotype itself: One base away lies a much larger clone, so this may be a sequencing read error. The chain joins TRBV7-9 to TRBJ2-3; the D is unclear. CDR1 and CDR2 from the germline V gene are SEHNR and FQNEAQ (reference sequence). This CDR3 is 13 amino acids long. The CDR3 here is CASGLDQRNTQYF. CDR3 in DNA: TGTGCCAGCGGCTTGGATCAGCGCAATACGCAGTATTTT.